Listed here are 20 T cell receptor beta chains from one sample, sequenced in a study of CD8+CD57+ T cells in acquired aplastic anemia. For CDR3 and TCR beta VDJ profiling, genomic DNA was the template used. TCRdb used MiXCR to reprocess the reads, holding one entry per CDR3 protein. The table shows fewer than 200,000 distinct CDR3 sequences, with under 75% occurring only once. Sequences were obtained from sorted CD4+, CD8+, or CD8+CD57+ T cells (not recorded which) from PBMCs. The receptors originated from a human donor in good health.

The J gene is TRBJ1-2, the V gene TRBV2; TRBD1 aligns across 9 bases. The CDR3 loop spans 15 amino acids. The germline gives CDR1 SNHLY, CDR2 FYNNEI. J was trimmed by 2 bases and V by 7 bases; bases with no gene match: 8. The CDR3 sequence: CASTETGGRNYGYTF. As DNA, the CDR3 is TGTGCCAGCACCGAGACAGGGGGGAGGAACTATGGCTACACCTTC.

This clonotype was counted many times. The chain recombines TRBV10-2 with TRBJ1-2; the D is unclear. The CDR3 loop spans 11 amino acids. Germline V gene sequence: CDR1 WSHSY, CDR2 SAAADI. The V and J ends lost 8 bases and 8 bases respectively, with 12 bases between them. CDR3 loop: CASHSGGGYTF. CDR3 nucleotide sequence: TGCGCCAGCCACAGCGGCGGAGGCTACACCTTC.

The CDR3 spells CATWGQGNTGELFF. In DNA, the CDR3 is TGTGCCACTTGGGGACAGGGGAACACCGGGGAGCTGTTTTTT. V gene TRBV15 combines with J gene TRBJ2-2, with 9 bases matching TRBD1. V lost 9 bases, J lost 1 base, and 3 bases stayed unmatched. The CDR3 spans 14 residues. Germline V gene sequence: CDR1 LNHNV, CDR2 YYDKDF (reference sequence).

This chain joins TRBV7-9 and TRBJ2-7; the D gene is possibly TRBD1 (6 bases). CDR1 is SEHNR, CDR2 FQNEAQ, per germline (reference sequence). The CDR3 totals 13 residues. V lost 3 bases and J 3 bases, leaving 9 bases between the germline ends. The CDR3 loop reads CASSFVDSYEQYF. Written as DNA, the CDR3 is TGTGCCAGCAGCTTCGTGGACAGCTACGAGCAGTACTTC. Full variable domain (remainder filled in from reference TRBV7-9 and TRBJ2-7): DTGVSQNPRHKITKRGQNVTFRCDPISEHNRLYWYRQTLGQGPEFLTYFQNEAQLEKSRLLSDRFSAERPKGSFSTLEIQRTEQGDSAMYLCASSFVDSYEQYFGPGTRLTVT.

About this clonotype itself: This may come from a read error, since a much larger clone is one base off. Without the conserved terminal phenylalanine or tryptophan, this CDR3 likely stems from a read error. The rearrangement links TRBV5-6 to TRBJ2-7; 8 bases map to TRBD1. Germline CDR1 SGHDT, CDR2 YYEEEE. V was clipped by 10 bases and J by 5 bases; unmatched bases: 8. There are 12 residues in the CDR3. CDR3 region: CAWGTGLDEQYS. CDR3 DNA: TGTGCCTGGGGGACAGGTCTTGACGAGCAGTACTCC.

The gene calls are TRBV7-3 and TRBJ2-2, with a tentative D call TRBD1 (6 bases). CDR3 length equals 13 residues. V gave up 5 bases and J gave up 6 bases, with 10 bases separating them. Germline V gives CDR1 SGHTA, CDR2 FQGTGA. The chain's CDR3 is CASSQQGAGELFF. Written as DNA, the CDR3 is TGTGCCAGCAGCCAACAGGGAGCCGGGGAGCTGTTTTTT.

J is TRBJ2-3 and V is TRBV9; TRBD2 might be the D (5 bases). The CDR3 spans 15 residues. Between the trimmed V and J ends, which lost 2 bases and 1 base, there was a span of 11 bases. Germline V CDR1 and CDR2: SGDLS, YYNGEE. In DNA, the CDR3 is TGTGCCAGCAGCGTTTCCCTAGCAGGCACAGATACGCAGTATTTT. Protein sequence: CASSVSLAGTDTQYF.

This clonotype appeared many times. V is TRBV2 and J is TRBJ2-5; 9 bases line up with TRBD2. The CDR3 contains 16 residues. Germline values: CDR1 SNHLY, CDR2 FYNNEI. After removal of 3 bases from V and 3 bases from J, the junction contained 8 bases not matched to a gene. The CDR3 is CASSDRRSGRKETQYF. The CDR3 DNA is TGTGCCAGCAGTGACCGGAGGAGCGGGAGGAAAGAGACCCAGTACTTC.

The CDR3 DNA reads TGTGCCAGCAGTGTTTTCGGATCATCGGCTGAAGCTTTCTTT. Amino acid sequence: CASSVFGSSAEAFF. The V and J genes are TRBV2 and TRBJ1-1; D not certain. Trimming took 4 bases from V and 6 from J, leaving 15 bases between them. CDR3 length: 14 amino acids. Germline assignment: CDR1 SNHLY and CDR2 FYNNEI.

The sample holds many counts of this clonotype. The chain joins TRBV20-1 to TRBJ2-7; 7 nucleotides match TRBD2. The V segment lost 7 bases and the J segment 0 bases; nucleotides outside the gene matches: 9. This CDR3 is built from 14 residues. CDR1 is DFQATT and CDR2 is SNEGSKA in the germline V gene (reference sequence). CDR3 sequence reads: CSGHRLADSYEQYF. The CDR3 coding sequence is TGCAGTGGTCACCGGCTAGCGGACTCCTACGAGCAGTACTTC.

The rearrangement links TRBV7-9 to TRBJ2-7; 8 bases line up with TRBD2. With V trimmed by 3 bases and J by 6 bases, 10 bases remained unmatched. Germline CDR1 and CDR2: SEHNR and FQNEAQ (reference sequence). This CDR3 is built from 15 residues. The CDR3 protein is CASSFLGAGGIEQYF. The CDR3 DNA reads TGTGCCAGCAGCTTTCTTGGGGCGGGAGGTATCGAGCAGTACTTC.

This clonotype has more than one count but fewer than ten. This rearrangement joins TRBV10-3 to TRBJ2-3; possible D gene TRBD2, 5 bases. This CDR3 region has 11 residues. V lost 6 bases to trimming and J lost 7 bases, with 8 bases between them. Germline CDR1 is ENHRY and CDR2 is SYGVKD. The CDR3 is CAISSGNTQYF. The DNA for the CDR3 is TGTGCCATCAGCTCGGGAAATACGCAGTATTTT.

The chain links TRBV20-1 to TRBJ2-2; D ambiguous. The germline V gene has CDR1 DFQATT and CDR2 SNEGSKA (reference sequence). This CDR3 has 14 amino acids. V was clipped by 3 bases and J by 3 bases, with 11 bases between them. The DNA for the CDR3 is TGCAGTGCTAGTGTGGGGTCAGACACCGGGGAGCTGTTTTTT. It specifies CSASVGSDTGELFF.

This clonotype has a count of ten or more. This chain joins TRBV4-3 and TRBJ1-4; D remains unclear. The CDR3 is 17 residues long. Germline values: CDR1 LGHNA, CDR2 YSLEER. V was shortened by 0 bases and J by 7 bases, with 18 bases between the two germline ends. In DNA, the CDR3 is TGCGCCAGCAGCCAAGATTTGTCAGGCCGAGGATCTGAAAAACTGTTTTTT. Amino acids: CASSQDLSGRGSEKLFF.

This clonotype was recorded many times. The genes are TRBV11-3 and TRBJ2-5, with TRBD1 identical over 8 bases. Trimming took 5 bases from V and 2 from J; bases not matched to a gene: 10. Germline V gives CDR1 SGHNT, CDR2 YENEEA. The CDR3 totals 16 residues. For the CDR3, the DNA is TGTGCCAGCAGCGATCGACAGGGGTCACGACAAGAGACCCAGTACTTC. It encodes CASSDRQGSRQETQYF.

The CDR3 sequence: CASRDRGVSSTYEQYF. In DNA form, the CDR3 reads TGTGCCAGCCGGGACAGAGGGGTATCATCCACCTACGAGCAGTACTTC. This sequence joins TRBV2 and TRBJ2-7; 7 bases align to TRBD1. Trimming took 8 bases from V and 2 from J; bases not matched to a gene: 15. Germline V gene sequence: CDR1 SNHLY, CDR2 FYNNEI. CDR3 size: 16 residues.

The CDR3 nucleotides read TGTGCCACCAGTGATTTGGTCCCGGAGCGGGAGGAAAAGAACACCGGGGAGCTGTTTTTT. Translating it yields CATSDLVPEREEKNTGELFF. The rearrangement joins TRBV24-1 to TRBJ2-2; TRBD2 agrees at 9 bases. This CDR3 contains 20 residues. Germline V CDR1 and CDR2: KGHDR, SFDVKD. Losses at the gene ends were 0 bases for V and 1 base for J; bases not matched to a gene: 11.

The chain has TRBV7-8 and TRBJ1-5; D not resolved. The CDR3 contains 15 residues. Between the trimmed V and J ends, which lost 1 base and 0 bases, there was a span of 7 bases. Germline CDR1 SGHVS, CDR2 FQNEAQ. The CDR3 DNA sequence: TGTGCCAGCAGCTTAGGACAAGATAGCAATCAGCCCCAGCATTTT. Residues: CASSLGQDSNQPQHF.

This clonotype was recorded a few times. The chain recombines TRBV28 with TRBJ2-7; 8 positions agree with TRBD2. Germline CDR1 MDHEN, CDR2 SYDVKM. This CDR3 has 15 amino acids. With V trimmed by 5 bases and J by 0 bases, 6 bases remained unmatched. The DNA of the CDR3 is TGTGCCAGCAGTCCATCAGCGGGAGTCTCCTACGAGCAGTACTTC. This gives the protein CASSPSAGVSYEQYF.

The chain couples TRBV5-1 to TRBJ1-1, with 7 nucleotides matching TRBD1. Germline lookup yields CDR1 SGHRS and CDR2 YFSETQ. The V and J ends lost 4 bases and 4 bases, in that order; junction bases with no gene match: 10. The CDR3 contains 15 residues. The CDR3 is CASSQNRGIGTEAFF. CDR3 DNA sequence: TGCGCCAGCAGCCAGAACAGGGGTATTGGCACTGAAGCTTTCTTT.